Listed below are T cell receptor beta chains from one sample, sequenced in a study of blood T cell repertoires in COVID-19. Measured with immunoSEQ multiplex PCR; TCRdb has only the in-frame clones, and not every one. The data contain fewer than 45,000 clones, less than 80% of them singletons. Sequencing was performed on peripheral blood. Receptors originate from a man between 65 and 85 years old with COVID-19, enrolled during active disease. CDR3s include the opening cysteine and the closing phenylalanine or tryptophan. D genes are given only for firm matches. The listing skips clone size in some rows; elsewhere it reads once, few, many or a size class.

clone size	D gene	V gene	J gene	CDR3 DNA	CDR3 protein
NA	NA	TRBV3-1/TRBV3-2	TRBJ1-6	TGTGCCAGCAGCCAGTACAGGGATTCACCCCTCCACTTT	CASSQYRDSPLHF
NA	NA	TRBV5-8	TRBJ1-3	TGTGCCAGCAGCTTGGCCCCATTCTCTGGAAACACCATATATTTT	CASSLAPFSGNTIYF
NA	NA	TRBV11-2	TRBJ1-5	TGTGCCAGCAGCGGAGGGGTTGGGGGGAGCAATCAGCCCCAGCATTTT	CASSGGVGGSNQPQHF
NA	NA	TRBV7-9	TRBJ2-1	TGTGCCAGCACCATAGATCATCAGGGGCAGTTCTTC	CASTIDHQGQFF
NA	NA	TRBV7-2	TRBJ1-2	TGTGCCAGCAGCCCAACGACAGGTAGCTATGGCTACACCTTC	CASSPTTGSYGYTF
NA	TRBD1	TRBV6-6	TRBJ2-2	TGTGCCAGCAGTTACGGGACAGGGCGGGGCGGGGAGCTGTTTTTT	CASSYGTGRGGELFF
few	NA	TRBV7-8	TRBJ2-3	TGTGCCAGCAGCTTCTCTTCCCCCACAGATACGCAGTATTTT	CASSFSSPTDTQYF
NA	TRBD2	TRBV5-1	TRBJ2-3	TGCGCCAGCAGCGGGGGACTAGCGGGCCATAACACAGATACGCAGTATTTT	CASSGGLAGHNTDTQYF
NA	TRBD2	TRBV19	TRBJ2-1	TGTGCCAGTAGCATCCGGGGACTAGCGGACTACAATGAGCAGTTCTTC	CASSIRGLADYNEQFF
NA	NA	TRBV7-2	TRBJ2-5	TGTGCCAGCAGCTTAGATATTGGACTAATTGACCAAGAGACCCAGTACTTC	CASSLDIGLIDQETQYF
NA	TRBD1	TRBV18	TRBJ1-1	TGTGCCAGCTCATCCATGATGGACAGGGGGCCGGACACTGAAGCTTTCTTT	CASSSMMDRGPDTEAFF
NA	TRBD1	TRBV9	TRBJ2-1	TGTGCCAGCAGCATACGGACAGGGGGCAATGAGCAGTTCTTC	CASSIRTGGNEQFF
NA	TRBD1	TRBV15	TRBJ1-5	TGTGCCACCAGCGACGGACTCAGGGGGACCGACAGATCGCCCCAGCATTTT	CATSDGLRGTDRSPQHF
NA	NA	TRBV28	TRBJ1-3	TGTGCCAGCGGGCAGGGAAACTCTGGAAACACCATATATTTT	CASGQGNSGNTIYF
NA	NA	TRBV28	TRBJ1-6	TGTGCCAGCAGTTTATTGGACACTGGAAATTCACCCCTCCACTTT	CASSLLDTGNSPLHF
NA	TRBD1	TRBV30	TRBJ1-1	TGTGCCTGGAGTTGGCCCGGGACAGGGGGAACTGAAGCTTTCTTT	CAWSWPGTGGTEAFF
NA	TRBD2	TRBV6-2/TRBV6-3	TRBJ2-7	TGTGCCAGCAGTGCACGTAGCGGGGGAGTCTCCTACGAGCAGTACTTC	CASSARSGGVSYEQYF
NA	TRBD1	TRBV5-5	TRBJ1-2	TGTGCCAGCAGCTCGGGACAGGGGGGTGGCTACACCTTC	CASSSGQGGGYTF
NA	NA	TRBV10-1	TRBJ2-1	TGCGCCAGCAGTGAGTCGTGCCTCTACTCCTACAATGAGCAGTTCTTC	CASSESCLYSYNEQFF
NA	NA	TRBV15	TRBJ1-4	TGTGCCACCAGCAGAGGGCTCGGAGCAACTAATGAAAAACTGTTTTTT	CATSRGLGATNEKLFF